This TCR beta chain was recovered during a study of T cells in Graves' hyperthyroidism and ophthalmopathy. Regarding the study as a whole: Among thyroid clonotypes expanded above 0.001, most also appeared in blood.

In patients aged 18 to 65, hyperthyroidism was newly diagnosed, with duration under 2 months. Uncontrolled infection, other autoimmune disease, pregnancy or lactation led to exclusion. Clinicians diagnosed patients from clinical symptoms, serum thyroxine and TRAb, thyroid ultrasound and orbital computed tomography. This clonotype was counted ten times or more. Its antigen is not known. What was amplified from RNA transcripts were TCR beta CDR3 regions. First-round RT-PCR of the TCR CDR3 relied on the HTBI primer set. TCRdb re-derived calls from the multiplex PCR reads in MiXCR, one entry per CDR3 protein. The sample consists of 600,000 to 850,000 distinct CDR3 sequences, around 20% of them appearing once. Sequences were obtained from blood. This clonotype was sampled from a woman in her fifties or sixties with Graves' hyperthyroidism that later progressed to Graves' ophthalmopathy.

The chain's CDR3 is CASSSAGQGAPRYGYTF. In nucleotides, the CDR3 is TGCGCCAGCAGCTCTGCGGGACAGGGGGCGCCTAGGTATGGCTACACCTTC. The V and J genes are TRBV5-1 and TRBJ1-2; TRBD1 agrees at 12 bases. Germline CDR1 is SGHRS and CDR2 is YFSETQ. The CDR3 sequence is 17 residues long. J lost 5 bases, V lost 3 bases, and 11 bases had no gene match.